Below, 10 T cell receptor beta chains from the same sample are listed, as sequenced in a study of blood T cell repertoires in COVID-19. This table comes from immunoSEQ multiplex PCR, and its TCRdb copy is limited to in-frame clones, with some not included. The sample lists about 72,000 clones, more than 75% occurring once. The material sequenced was peripheral blood. The origin of the receptors is a man in his 70s with active or convalescent COVID-19.

The count of this clone is one. The genes are TRBV7-2 and TRBJ1-4; TRBD1 is a possible D gene (5 bases). The CDR3 sequence is 16 residues long. The V gene lost 5 bases and the J gene lost 0 bases, with 13 bases spanning the gap. Germline lookup yields CDR1 SGHTA and CDR2 FQGNSA. The CDR3, as DNA: TGTGCCAGCAGCCTTGACAGTCTGGCAACTAATGAAAAACTGTTTTTT. Its translation is CASSLDSLATNEKLFF.

The rearrangement joins TRBV7-3 to TRBJ2-3; 8 bases are shared with TRBD2. This CDR3 is 14 amino acids long. V shed 5 bases, J shed 3 bases, and the junction held 4 bases outside the gene matches. Germline loops: CDR1 SGHTA, CDR2 FQGTGA. The CDR3 is CASSPGLETDTQYF. CDR3 nucleotide sequence: TGTGCCAGCAGCCCGGGACTAGAGACAGATACGCAGTATTTT.

V and J are TRBV30 and TRBJ1-1; TRBD1 aligns across 8 bases. Trimming at V came to 0 bases and at J to 4 bases, leaving 1 base not matched to a gene. Germline assignment: CDR1 GTSNPN and CDR2 SVGIG (reference sequence). The CDR3 has 13 amino acids. CDR3: CAWSVDRGTEAFF. CDR3 nucleotides: TGTGCCTGGAGTGTTGACAGGGGCACTGAAGCTTTCTTT.

V gene TRBV5-1 combines with J gene TRBJ2-1; D may be TRBD2 (6 bases). This CDR3 is built from 15 residues. Between the trimmed V and J ends, which lost 0 bases and 5 bases, there was a span of 12 bases. Germline CDR1 and CDR2: SGHRS and YFSETQ. This CDR3 reads CASSLVSGVHNEQFF. The DNA for the CDR3 is TGCGCCAGCAGCTTGGTTAGCGGAGTCCACAATGAGCAGTTCTTC.

The chain combines TRBV19 with TRBJ1-2; TRBD1 aligns across 10 bases. With V trimmed by 4 bases and J by 4 bases, 6 bases remained unmatched. From germline, CDR1 is LNHDA and CDR2 SQIVND (reference sequence). The CDR3 is made up of 15 amino acids. The DNA for the CDR3 is TGTGCCAGTAGTAGTTCGGGACAGGGGAGCTATGGCTACACCTTC. Amino acid sequence: CASSSSGQGSYGYTF.

The chain links TRBV3-1 (or the pseudogene TRBV3-2) to TRBJ2-3; 7 bases agree with TRBD2. Germline V gene sequence: CDR1 LGHDT, CDR2 YNNKEL (reference sequence). The CDR3 spans 17 residues. Germline trimming cut 0 bases from V and 0 bases from J; bases unmatched to any gene: 6. In DNA form, the CDR3 reads TGTGCCAGCAGCCAAGATCTAGTAGCGGGTAGCACAGATACGCAGTATTTT. Protein product: CASSQDLVAGSTDTQYF.

Only one count was recorded for this clone. The rearrangement uses TRBV28 and TRBJ2-6; 10 bases are shared with TRBD1. There are 16 residues in the CDR3. After removal of 5 bases from V and 0 bases from J, the junction contained 1 base not matched to a gene. Germline CDR1 reads MDHEN; CDR2 reads SYDVKM. CDR3 coding DNA: TGTGCCAGCAGTGGACAGGGGGTCTCTGGGGCCAACGTCCTGACTTTC. Protein product: CASSGQGVSGANVLTF. The full variable domain, with the rest looked up from reference TRBV28 and TRBJ2-6, is DVKVTQSSRYLVKRTGEKVFLECVQDMDHENMFWYRQDPGLGLRLIYFSYDVKMKEKGDIPEGYSVSREKKERFSLILESASTNQTSMYLCASSGQGVSGANVLTFGAGSRLTVL.

The gene calls are TRBV4-2 and TRBJ2-1; 10 bases fit TRBD2. Germline loops: CDR1 LGHNA, CDR2 YNFKEQ. The CDR3 has 18 residues. After removal of 2 bases from V and 4 bases from J, the junction contained 11 bases not matched to a gene. CDR3 DNA: TGTGCCAGCAGCCAACAACCTAGCGGGAGATTAAGGTACAATGAGCAGTTCTTC. Residues: CASSQQPSGRLRYNEQFF.

The chain recombines TRBV5-6 with TRBJ1-4, with D possibly TRBD1 on 6 matching bases. Trimming left V 2 bases short and J 7 bases short, with 18 bases between. The germline CDR1 and CDR2 sequences are SGHDT and YYEEEE. The CDR3 extends over 16 amino acids. Here the CDR3 reads CASSFWIHRVAEKLFF. CDR3 DNA: TGTGCCAGCAGCTTTTGGATCCACAGGGTGGCTGAAAAACTGTTTTTT.

The rearrangement joins TRBV14 to TRBJ1-1; the match to TRBD1 covers 8 bases. Germline CDR1 SGHDN, CDR2 FVKESK. The CDR3 runs 14 residues. After removal of 6 bases from V and 5 bases from J, the junction contained 8 bases not matched to a gene. The CDR3 spells CASSLMTGATEAFF. CDR3 nucleotides: TGTGCCAGCAGTCTTATGACAGGGGCGACTGAAGCTTTCTTT.